The next 13 T cell receptor beta chains were all read from a single sample in a study of persistence of HIV-infected CD4 T cells. The stimulus was an HIV-1 Gag 15-mer peptide pool, 1 ug/peptide/mL. Sorted nonresponding memory CD4+ T cells were CD40L-negative, CD69-negative, CD45RO-high. Sequencing used immunoSEQ version 4 in survey mode. Data came from immunoSEQ multiplex PCR; TCRdb stores just in-frame clones and leaves some out. The sample lists about 36,000 clones; 70% to 90% were seen once. Antigens of these TCRs are unknown. The source material was cultured CD4+ T cells from PBMCs, sampled from a patient who received antiretroviral therapy. The receptors were sampled from an adult with HIV. The donor label of this sample is uncertain.

The chain recombines TRBV4-1 with TRBJ1-2, with 10 bases aligning to TRBD1. Germline V gene data show CDR1 as MGHRA and CDR2 as YSYEKL. CDR3 length: 15 amino acids. V shed 2 bases and J 7 bases; nucleotides not matched to a gene: 7. In nucleotides, the CDR3 is TGCGCCAGCAGCCAACCGGACAGGGGGGCTACTGGCTACACCTTC. This sequence encodes CASSQPDRGATGYTF.

A few counts support this clone. J is TRBJ2-1 and V is TRBV4-2, with TRBD2 identical over 12 bases. Trimming removed 2 bases from V and 5 bases from J; junction bases left unmatched: 10. CDR3 size: 18 residues. Germline assignment: CDR1 LGHNA and CDR2 YNFKEQ. The CDR3 coding sequence is TGTGCCAGCAGCCAAACCCTGGGGCTAGCGGGGGGGCACAATGAGCAGTTCTTC. This codes for CASSQTLGLAGGHNEQFF.

This chain connects TRBV3-1 (or the pseudogene TRBV3-2) to TRBJ2-7, with 11 nucleotides matching TRBD1. The CDR3 spans 15 residues. Germline CDR1 is LGHDT and CDR2 is YNNKEL (reference sequence). With 8 bases clipped from V and 5 bases from J, the junction kept 11 bases outside the gene matches. CDR3 residues: CASADRRTGGDEQYF. The CDR3 DNA sequence: TGTGCCAGCGCGGACAGACGGACAGGGGGCGACGAGCAGTACTTC.

The genes are TRBV7-9 and TRBJ1-1; D is unresolved. CDR3 length: 17 residues. V dropped 0 bases and J dropped 0 bases, with 14 bases sitting between them. CDR1 and CDR2 (germline): SEHNR, FQNEAQ (reference sequence). The CDR3 bases are TGTGCCAGCAGCTTAGCGCTGGGAGGCAGGCTGAACACTGAAGCTTTCTTT. This translates into CASSLALGGRLNTEAFF.

This clone was recorded only once. V is TRBV5-1 and J is TRBJ2-6; TRBD1 agrees at 8 bases. Losses at the gene ends were 4 bases for V and 0 bases for J; bases not matched to a gene: 15. This CDR3 is 20 amino acids long. Germline values: CDR1 SGHRS, CDR2 YFSETQ. In nucleotides, the CDR3 is TGCGCCAGCAGCCCCATGGGGGACAGGTTGATTTACTCTGGGGCCAACGTCCTGACTTTC. Protein product: CASSPMGDRLIYSGANVLTF.

The chain employs TRBV30 and TRBJ1-2; no definite D call. CDR1 and CDR2 (germline): GTSNPN, SVGIG (reference sequence). This CDR3 comprises 13 residues. The ends were cut back, 0 bases at V and 3 bases at J, with 8 bases in the middle. CDR3 sequence reads: CAWSVTVDYGYTF. The DNA of the CDR3 is TGTGCCTGGAGTGTAACGGTGGACTATGGCTACACCTTC. Looking up the rest from reference TRBV30 and TRBJ1-2 gives the full variable domain: SQTIHQWPATLVQPVGSPLSLECTVEGTSNPNLYWYRQAAGRGLQLLFYSVGIGQISSEVPQNLSASRPQDRQFILSSKKLLLSDSGFYLCAWSVTVDYGYTFGSGTRLTVV.

This chain joins TRBV6-5 and TRBJ1-5; tentative D call: TRBD1 (6 bases). The V gene's germline CDR1 is MNHEY and CDR2 SVGAGI. CDR3 length: 14 amino acids. V gave up 5 bases and J gave up 6 bases, with 14 bases separating them. This CDR3 is CASSPRGSGQPQHF. The CDR3 DNA sequence: TGTGCCAGCAGTCCCAGGGGTAGTGGTCAGCCCCAGCATTTT.

The chain joins TRBV2 to TRBJ1-5; D gene ambiguous. The V end lost 5 bases, the J end lost 2 bases, and 19 bases lay between the germline ends. CDR1 is SNHLY, CDR2 FYNNEI, per germline. The CDR3 contains 17 residues. CDR3 DNA sequence: TGTGCCAGCAGTATTGCCGGAGCGGGCAGCGGCAATCAGCCCCAGCATTTT. This encodes CASSIAGAGSGNQPQHF.

This clone was counted a single time. The J gene is TRBJ2-3, the V gene TRBV5-1, with 9 nucleotides matching TRBD1. The length of the CDR3 is 15 residues. The trim removed 0 bases at V and 2 bases at J, leaving 1 base unmatched. Germline lookup yields CDR1 SGHRS and CDR2 YFSETQ. CDR3 nucleotides: TGCGCCAGCAGCTTGGGGGACAGGGACACAGATACGCAGTATTTT. Translation gives CASSLGDRDTDTQYF.

V gene TRBV6-5 combines with J gene TRBJ2-3, with 7 bases lining up with TRBD1. CDR1 and CDR2 (germline): MNHEY, SVGAGI. CDR3 length: 14 residues. V dropped 5 bases and J dropped 6; count of bases not matched to a gene: 8. The CDR3: CASSPDRVSDTQYF. The CDR3, as DNA: TGTGCCAGCAGTCCAGACAGGGTGTCGGATACGCAGTATTTT.

This chain uses TRBV19 with TRBJ1-6, with D hard to call. CDR3 length: 13 residues. V lost 6 bases, J lost 7 bases, and 10 bases lay in between. Germline CDR1 LNHDA, CDR2 SQIVND (reference sequence). DNA for the CDR3: TGTGCCAGTAGCCCCGGGAGGAATTCACCCCTCCACTTT. Its translation is CASSPGRNSPLHF.

This sequence joins TRBV5-1 and TRBJ2-2; perhaps TRBD1 as D (6 bases). Per germline, CDR1 SGHRS and CDR2 YFSETQ. The CDR3 sequence is 15 residues long. V lost 5 bases, J lost 4 bases, and 15 bases lay in between. The CDR3 is CASRPQGSGTGELFF. In nucleotides, the CDR3 is TGCGCCAGCAGGCCTCAGGGGAGCGGCACCGGGGAGCTGTTTTTT.

This chain links TRBV5-1 with TRBJ2-2, with D possibly being TRBD2 (6 bases). The CDR3 totals 17 residues. V lost 2 bases and J lost 5, with 19 bases in between. Germline CDR1 is SGHRS and CDR2 is YFSETQ. The CDR3 region has the DNA TGCGCCAGCAGCTTCCCGGACTACACGGTCCCGACCGGGGAGCTGTTTTTT. Translated: CASSFPDYTVPTGELFF.